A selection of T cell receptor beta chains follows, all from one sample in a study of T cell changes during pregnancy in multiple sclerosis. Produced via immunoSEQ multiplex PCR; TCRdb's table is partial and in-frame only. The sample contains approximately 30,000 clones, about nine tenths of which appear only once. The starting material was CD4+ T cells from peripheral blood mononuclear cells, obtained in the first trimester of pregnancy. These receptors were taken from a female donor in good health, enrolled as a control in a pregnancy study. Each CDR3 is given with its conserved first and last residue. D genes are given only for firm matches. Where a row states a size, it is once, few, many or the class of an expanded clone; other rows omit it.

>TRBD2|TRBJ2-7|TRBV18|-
CASSYRGSGNPYEQYF
TGTGCCAGCTCCTATCGAGGTAGCGGGAACCCCTACGAGCAGTACTTC
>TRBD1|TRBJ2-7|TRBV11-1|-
CASSLRQGAYEQYF
TGTGCCAGCAGCTTGAGACAGGGGGCCTACGAGCAGTACTTC
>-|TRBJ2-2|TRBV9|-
CASSASLPTQMNTGELFF
TGTGCCAGCAGCGCATCGCTCCCGACTCAGATGAACACCGGGGAGCTGTTTTTT
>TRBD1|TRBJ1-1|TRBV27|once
CASSPGQGARTEAFF
TGTGCCAGCAGTCCGGGGCAGGGGGCGCGGACTGAAGCTTTCTTT
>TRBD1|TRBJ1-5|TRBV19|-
CASSIILGTALSNQPQHF
TGTGCCAGTAGTATAATCCTGGGGACAGCACTTAGCAATCAGCCCCAGCATTTT
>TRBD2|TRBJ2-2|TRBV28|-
CASSLGGGAPGELFF
TGTGCCAGCAGTTTAGGCGGGGGGGCCCCCGGGGAGCTGTTTTTT
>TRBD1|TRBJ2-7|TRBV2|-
CARGGQGVFDEQYF
TGTGCCAGGGGGGGACAGGGGGTTTTCGACGAGCAGTACTTC
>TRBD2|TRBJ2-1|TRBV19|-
CASSLRRGFSYNEQFF
TGTGCCAGTTCACTCCGGCGGGGGTTTTCCTACAATGAGCAGTTCTTC
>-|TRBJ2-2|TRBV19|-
CASITTGKIGELFF
TGTGCCAGTATAACTACAGGGAAAATCGGGGAGCTGTTTTTT
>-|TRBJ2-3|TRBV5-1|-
CASSLSEGVPDTQYF
TGCGCCAGCAGCTTGTCAGAGGGAGTACCAGATACGCAGTATTTT
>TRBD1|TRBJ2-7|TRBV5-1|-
CASSTGGNEQYF
TGCGCCAGCAGCACAGGGGGCAACGAGCAGTACTTC
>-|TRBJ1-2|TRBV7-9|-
CASSYNNPLQGYGYTF
TGTGCCAGCAGCTACAATAACCCTCTCCAGGGCTATGGCTACACCTTC
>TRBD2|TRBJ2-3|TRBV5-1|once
CASSPRTSGEGDTQYF
TGCGCCAGCAGTCCCCGGACTAGCGGGGAAGGAGATACGCAGTATTTT
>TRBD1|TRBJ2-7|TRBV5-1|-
CASSLRTGGDDEQYF
TGCGCCAGCAGCCTACGGACAGGGGGTGACGACGAGCAGTACTTC
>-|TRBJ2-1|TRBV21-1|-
CASSKALGRGSYNEQFF
TGTGCCAGCAGCAAAGCTCTGGGCAGGGGGTCTTACAATGAGCAGTTCTTC
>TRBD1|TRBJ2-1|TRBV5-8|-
CASSSYRTGGNEQFF
TGTGCCAGCAGCTCCTACAGGACAGGGGGCAATGAGCAGTTCTTC
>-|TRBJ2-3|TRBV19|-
CASSLQGPDTQYF
TGTGCCAGTAGTCTACAGGGACCAGATACGCAGTATTTT
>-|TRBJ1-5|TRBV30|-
CASQTGLDQPQHF
TGTGCCTCCCAGACAGGTCTGGATCAGCCCCAGCATTTT
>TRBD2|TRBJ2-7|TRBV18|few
CASSPPASGGAGNEQYF
TGTGCCAGCTCACCACCGGCTAGCGGGGGGGCGGGTAACGAGCAGTACTTC
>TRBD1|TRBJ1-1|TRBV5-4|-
CASSLNRGVPAFF
TGTGCCAGCAGCTTGAACAGGGGGGTCCCTGCTTTCTTT
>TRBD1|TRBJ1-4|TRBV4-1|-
CASSRQGTGNEKLFF
TGCGCCAGCAGTCGACAGGGGACGGGTAATGAAAAACTGTTTTTT
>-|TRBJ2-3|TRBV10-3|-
CAIKQGESSTDTQYF
TGTGCCATCAAACAGGGAGAATCTAGCACAGATACGCAGTATTTT
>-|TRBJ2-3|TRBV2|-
CASNERLSTDTQYF
TGTGCCAGCAACGAACGCCTAAGCACAGATACGCAGTATTTT
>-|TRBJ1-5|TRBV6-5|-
CASSYEVGGQPQHF
TGTGCCAGCAGTTACGAGGTAGGGGGACAGCCCCAGCATTTT
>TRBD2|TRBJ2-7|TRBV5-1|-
CASSLGAGADYEQYF
TGCGCCAGCAGCTTAGGAGCGGGGGCGGATTACGAGCAGTACTTC
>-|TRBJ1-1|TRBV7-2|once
CASSPEQGVGTEAFF
TGTGCCAGCAGCCCAGAACAGGGTGTCGGCACTGAAGCTTTCTTT
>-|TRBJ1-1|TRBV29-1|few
CSQGQDTEAFF
TGCAGCCAGGGCCAGGACACTGAAGCTTTCTTT
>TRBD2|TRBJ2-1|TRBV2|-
CASSDTLAGLNEQFF
TGTGCCAGCAGTGACACACTAGCGGGACTTAATGAGCAGTTCTTC
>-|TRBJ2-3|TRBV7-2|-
CASSLVAQLSTDTQYF
TGTGCCAGCAGCTTAGTGGCACAGTTGAGCACAGATACGCAGTATTTT
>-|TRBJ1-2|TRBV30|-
CAWSDLGEAYGYTF
TGTGCCTGGAGTGACCTCGGGGAGGCCTATGGCTACACCTTC
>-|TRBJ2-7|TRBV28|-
CASTGGTVSYEQYF
TGTGCCAGCACTGGGGGGACAGTATCCTACGAGCAGTACTTC
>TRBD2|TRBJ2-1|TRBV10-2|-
CASSEYSGGYNEQFF
TGCGCCAGCAGTGAGTATAGCGGGGGCTACAATGAGCAGTTCTTC
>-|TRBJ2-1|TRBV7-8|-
CAGAGRLRNEQFF
TGTGCCGGGGCGGGGCGGCTGAGGAATGAGCAGTTCTTC
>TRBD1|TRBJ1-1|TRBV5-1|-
CASSVGQGGNTEAFF
TGCGCCAGCAGCGTGGGACAGGGAGGAAACACTGAAGCTTTCTTT
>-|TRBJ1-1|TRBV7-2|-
CASSLRGSSLAFF
TGTGCCAGCAGCCTCCGGGGGTCGAGTTTGGCTTTCTTT
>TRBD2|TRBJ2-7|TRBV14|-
CASSQPAGTRAEYEQYF
TGTGCCAGCAGCCAACCTGCCGGGACTAGAGCAGAATACGAGCAGTACTTC